The 22 T cell receptor beta chains reported below all come from one sample, sequenced in a study of blood T cell repertoires in COVID-19. This table comes from immunoSEQ multiplex PCR, and its TCRdb copy is limited to in-frame clones, with some not included. This sample carries 150,000 or so clones, over 70% of them seen once, and the ten largest clones take 35% to 55%. The sample was peripheral blood. Receptors originate from a human donor in a cohort sampled during active COVID-19.

V usage is TRBV7-2 and J usage is TRBJ2-5, with 7 bases identical to TRBD1. Germline CDR1 is SGHTA and CDR2 is FQGNSA. The CDR3 loop spans 14 amino acids. V trimming: 5 bases; J trimming: 4 bases; junction bases outside the gene matches: 7. The DNA of the CDR3 is TGTGCCAGCAGCACACGACAGGGTCGAGAGACCCAGTACTTC. It encodes CASSTRQGRETQYF.

The chain is built from TRBV5-6 and TRBJ1-2; D perhaps matches TRBD1 (6 bases). CDR3 size: 12 residues. The V gene lost 2 bases and the J gene lost 11 bases, with 13 bases spanning the gap. Germline assignment: CDR1 SGHDT and CDR2 YYEEEE. The CDR3, as DNA: TGTGCCAGCAGCTTTGGACAGAGCCAATACACCTTC. Translating it yields CASSFGQSQYTF. Filled out from reference TRBV5-6 and TRBJ1-2, the complete variable domain reads DAGVTQSPTHLIKTRGQQVTLRCSPKSGHDTVSWYQQALGQGPQFIFQYYEEEERQRGNFPDRFSGHQFPNYSSELNVNALLLGDSALYLCASSFGQSQYTFGSGTRLTVV.

The chain uses TRBV29-1 and TRBJ1-4; TRBD1 matches at 7 bases. The CDR3 consists of 13 residues. Losses at the gene ends were 3 bases for V and 6 bases for J; bases not matched to a gene: 4. CDR1 is SQVTM and CDR2 is ANQGSEA in the germline V gene. The CDR3 nucleotides read TGCAGCGTTGAGGGACAGCCGGATGAAAAACTGTTTTTT. Translated, it gives CSVEGQPDEKLFF.

V and J are TRBV29-1 and TRBJ2-7; 13 bases map to TRBD2. Trimming removed 5 bases from V and 1 base from J; junction bases left unmatched: 5. Germline V gene lookup returns CDR1 SQVTM and CDR2 ANQGSEA. The CDR3 totals 15 residues. CDR3 sequence: CSVRPGLAGSYEQYF. CDR3 DNA sequence: TGCAGCGTTCGGCCGGGACTAGCGGGGTCCTACGAGCAGTACTTC.

The rearrangement joins TRBV19 to TRBJ2-1; 8 bases line up with TRBD2. The CDR3 covers 15 residues. CDR1 is LNHDA and CDR2 is SQIVND in the germline V gene (reference sequence). After removal of 6 bases from V and 5 bases from J, the junction contained 9 bases not matched to a gene. This CDR3 reads CASSRPGGRNNEQFF. DNA for the CDR3: TGTGCCAGTAGCCGCCCGGGAGGGCGAAACAATGAGCAGTTCTTC. The entire variable domain, with the rest obtained from reference TRBV19 and TRBJ2-1, is as follows: DGGITQSPKYLFRKEGQNVTLSCEQNLNHDAMYWYRQDPGQGLRLIYYSQIVNDFQKGDIAEGYSVSREKKESFPLTVTSAQKNPTAFYLCASSRPGGRNNEQFFGPGTRLTVL.

This chain links TRBV27 with TRBJ1-6, with 10 bases aligning to TRBD1. This CDR3 region has 16 residues. The V segment lost 2 bases and the J segment 7 bases; nucleotides outside the gene matches: 5. Germline lookup yields CDR1 MNHEY and CDR2 SMNVEV (reference sequence). The CDR3 coding sequence is TGTGCCAGCAGTTTAGGGTGGGGACAGGGGAATTCACCCCTCCACTTT. Encoded protein: CASSLGWGQGNSPLHF.

This clone was seen a few times. The chain has TRBV5-5 and TRBJ1-6; TRBD1 agrees at 10 bases. After removal of 3 bases from V and 8 bases from J, the junction contained 14 bases not matched to a gene. CDR3 size: 18 residues. Germline V CDR1 and CDR2: SGHKS, YYEKEE (reference sequence). In DNA, the CDR3 is TGTGCCAGCAGCTGGGGGAGAGGCTCGGGACAGGGGTATTCACCCCTCCACTTT. Protein sequence: CASSWGRGSGQGYSPLHF.

The chain carries TRBV2 and TRBJ2-3; D ambiguous. Trimming took off 3 bases at V and 3 bases at J, with 4 bases between the two ends. The CDR3 is 12 amino acids. From germline, CDR1 is SNHLY and CDR2 FYNNEI. The CDR3 region is CASSERTDTQYF. CDR3 DNA: TGTGCCAGCAGTGAGCGGACAGATACGCAGTATTTT.

The rearrangement links TRBV6-6 to TRBJ1-3, with TRBD1 as a possible D gene (6 bases). The V and J ends lost 0 bases and 8 bases respectively, with 11 bases between them. The CDR3 extends over 14 amino acids. Germline CDR1 and CDR2: MNHNY and SVGAGI (reference sequence). CDR3 region: CASSYSTRGDTIYF. Here the CDR3 DNA reads TGTGCCAGCAGTTACTCGACCAGGGGAGACACCATATATTTT.

CDR3 sequence: CAISDFTSGGANEQYF. The CDR3 DNA reads as TGTGCCATCAGTGATTTCACTAGCGGGGGGGCCAACGAGCAGTACTTC. The chain has TRBV10-3 and TRBJ2-7; 13 bases agree with TRBD2. CDR1 is ENHRY and CDR2 is SYGVKD in the germline V gene. The trim removed 3 bases at V and 5 bases at J, leaving 7 bases unmatched. The CDR3 is made up of 16 amino acids.

This clone showed up just once. The V and J genes are TRBV29-1 and TRBJ2-2, with D possibly TRBD2 on 5 matching bases. CDR3 length: 14 amino acids. The V gene lost 6 bases and the J gene lost 2 bases, with 13 bases spanning the gap. CDR1 is SQVTM, CDR2 ANQGSEA, per germline. The DNA for the CDR3 is TGCAGCGTAAAGAATCGGACTAACACCGGGGAGCTGTTTTTT. Protein product: CSVKNRTNTGELFF.

The chain recombines TRBV24-1 with TRBJ2-3; D perhaps matches TRBD2 (6 bases). This CDR3 contains 13 residues. The V gene lost 12 bases and the J gene lost 4 bases, with 16 bases spanning the gap. Germline CDR1 is KGHDR and CDR2 is SFDVKD. CDR3 sequence: CASGESGADTQYF. CDR3 nucleotide sequence: TGTGCCTCGGGGGAGTCGGGGGCAGATACGCAGTATTTT.

The V call is TRBV11-3, the J call TRBJ2-5; 9 positions agree with TRBD2. The germline gives CDR1 SGHNT, CDR2 YENEEA. V gave up 5 bases and J gave up 2 bases; unmatched junction bases: 3. This CDR3 spans 14 amino acids. DNA of the CDR3: TGTGCCAGCAGCATGAGCGGGGGGCAAGAGACCCAGTACTTC. Translating it yields CASSMSGGQETQYF.

The chain links TRBV5-1 to TRBJ2-1; 9 nucleotides match TRBD1. Germline values: CDR1 SGHRS, CDR2 YFSETQ. This CDR3 contains 16 residues. Unmatched junction bases numbered 9, after V lost 1 base and J lost 7 bases. The CDR3 spells CASSLTPGTGSNEQFF. CDR3 DNA sequence: TGCGCCAGCAGCTTGACACCCGGGACAGGGAGTAATGAGCAGTTCTTC. Looking up the rest from reference TRBV5-1 and TRBJ2-1 gives the full variable domain: KAGVTQTPRYLIKTRGQQVTLSCSPISGHRSVSWYQQTPGQGLQFLFEYFSETQRNKGNFPGRFSGRQFSNSRSEMNVSTLELGDSALYLCASSLTPGTGSNEQFFGPGTRLTVL.

V and J are TRBV2 and TRBJ1-6; tentative D call: TRBD1 (5 bases). Trimming pared 9 bases from V and 5 bases from J, leaving 17 bases between. CDR1 is SNHLY, CDR2 FYNNEI, per germline. CDR3 length: 15 amino acids. CDR3 in amino acids: CASTPVDSHNSPLHF. CDR3 sequence (DNA): TGTGCCAGTACCCCCGTCGACAGCCATAATTCACCCCTCCACTTT.

The gene calls are TRBV6-1 and TRBJ2-7, with 7 bases matching TRBD1. This CDR3 comprises 14 residues. Unmatched junction bases numbered 3, after V lost 3 bases and J lost 1 base. Germline CDR1 is MNHNS and CDR2 is SASEGT. The CDR3 DNA sequence: TGTGCCAGCAGTGAGAGGGGGCGGTCCTACGAGCAGTACGTC. Residues: CASSERGRSYEQYV.

This clone was seen just once. The chain carries TRBV5-6 and TRBJ1-2; D may be TRBD1 (6 bases). CDR3 length equals 16 residues. The germline gives CDR1 SGHDT, CDR2 YYEEEE. V was shortened by 4 bases and J by 4 bases, with 20 bases between the two germline ends. The CDR3 is CASSRPQGVVSYGYTF. The DNA of the CDR3 is TGTGCCAGCAGCCGTCCACAGGGAGTAGTAAGCTATGGCTACACCTTC.

This clone was seen a few times. V is TRBV15 and J is TRBJ2-1, with D possibly TRBD1 on 6 matching bases. In germline, CDR1 is LNHNV, CDR2 YYDKDF (reference sequence). This CDR3 has 15 residues. Trimming removed 3 bases from V and 6 bases from J, with 15 bases in between. CDR3 sequence: CATSSRGGVVNEQFF. The CDR3 bases are TGTGCCACCAGCAGTAGAGGGGGAGTTGTCAATGAGCAGTTCTTC.

CDR3 nucleotide sequence: TGTGCCAGCAGTTCCTGGGACACTAGTTTCGGCTACACCTTC. Protein product: CASSSWDTSFGYTF. The chain couples TRBV28 to TRBJ1-2; TRBD1 is a possible D gene (6 bases). Trimming stripped 4 bases from V and 8 bases from J, with 17 bases between. This CDR3 comprises 14 residues. Germline CDR1 and CDR2: MDHEN and SYDVKM.

The chain couples TRBV9 to TRBJ1-5; D may be TRBD1 (5 bases). CDR3 length equals 15 residues. Trimming shortened V by 4 bases and J by 4 bases, and 15 bases separated the two germline ends. CDR1 is SGDLS and CDR2 is YYNGEE in the germline V gene. This CDR3 reads CASSPSGSLNQPQHF. DNA of the CDR3: TGTGCCAGCAGCCCGTCAGGGTCGTTAAATCAGCCCCAGCATTTT.

V is TRBV11-2 and J is TRBJ1-1; D perhaps matches TRBD1 (6 bases). The germline CDR1 and CDR2 sequences are SGHAT and FQNNGV. This CDR3 is built from 13 residues. Trimming pared 5 bases from V and 4 bases from J, leaving 11 bases between. CDR3 sequence reads: CASSPTGSTEAFF. DNA for the CDR3: TGTGCCAGCAGCCCCACAGGGTCCACTGAAGCTTTCTTT.

The chain uses TRBV2 and TRBJ1-1; TRBD1 is a possible D gene (6 bases). CDR3 length: 12 residues. The V end lost 6 bases, the J end lost 1 base, and 6 bases lay between the germline ends. The germline V gene encodes CDR1 SNHLY and CDR2 FYNNEI. The chain's CDR3 is CASRQGNTEAFF. As DNA, the CDR3 is TGTGCCAGCAGACAGGGGAACACTGAAGCTTTCTTT.